This TCR beta chain was captured by sequencing in a study of OX40 agonist ivuxolimab in advanced cancers. For the wider study: Ivuxolimab was a fully human IgG2 agonistic monoclonal antibody targeting the costimulatory receptor OX40 (CD134). Prior anti-PD-1, anti-PD-L1 or anti-CTLA-4 therapy was permitted, and checkpoint inhibitors had been received by less than 45% of dose-escalation patients. Peripheral TCRbeta sequencing aimed to test whether ivuxolimab altered TCR sequence diversity and caused clonal T-cell expansion. Partial responses occurred in three dose-escalation patients, of whom one had hepatocellular carcinoma and two had cutaneous melanoma. A male proportion of approximately 83% and a mean age of about 60 years, ranging from roughly 23 to 90, were recorded for the dose-escalation cohort. Of the approximately 50 dose-escalation patients, hepatocellular carcinoma was present in 19, melanoma in approximately 15, renal cell carcinoma in 9 and head and neck cancer in 9. The monotherapy dose-escalation portion (N ≈ 57 patients) of the phase I ivuxolimab trial is reported in the paper. Intravenous ivuxolimab was administered to patients every 2 weeks at six dose levels: 0.01, 0.1, 0.3, 1.5, 3 and 10 mg/kg.

Comments on this clone: Its antigen target is currently unknown. No quality values exist for individual bases; no much larger clone is one base distant.

The trial excluded patients who had a history of autoimmune disease or who were on systemic immunosuppression. Peripheral blood for TCR sequencing was collected from all dose cohorts at baseline, on cycle 4 day 1, and on cycle 7 day 1. The samples were taken from a phase I, first-in-human, multicenter, open-label dose-escalation trial of ivuxolimab. Adults with locally advanced or metastatic head and neck squamous cell, hepatocellular, melanoma or renal cell carcinoma were enrolled in the trial. CD4+ and CD8+ T cells were sorted separately from peripheral blood before TCR sequencing. For CDR1 and CDR2, the germline V gene lists MGHRA and YSYEKL. V lost 0 bases and J lost 0 bases; the stretch between them is 12 bases long. Including cysteine and phenylalanine, the CDR3 has 16 amino acids. Left in the record is the CDR3 DNA by itself, 48 bases read in frame from the first base. Results the study describes overall, beyond this receptor: Antigen specificity was not determined for the clonally expanded peripheral T cells. In the 0.1-3.0 mg/kg groups, partial responders had among the lowest normalized peripheral clonal expansion, particularly in CD8+ T cells. At doses from 0.1 to 3.0 mg/kg, clonal expansion was seen in both CD4+ and CD8+ blood T cells between baseline and week 6. Low levels of normalized T-cell clonal expansion were also shown by some nonresponding patients. After ivuxolimab, more expanded clones were found on average in CD8+ T cells than in CD4+ T cells.

To sequence the TCRbeta CDR3 region, genomic DNA was isolated from the sorted cells. TCRbeta CDR3 regions were sequenced using the immunoSEQ Assay. This immuneACCESS table, as held by TCRdb, lists in-frame sequences with V and J called but not all clones. Of the missing ones, under half trace to an unresolved V gene in checked studies; the others have no known cause. Across this sample there are roughly 86,000 clones, with about 93% seen only once. The leading ten clones occupy 0.43% of the sample. The chain couples TRBV4-1 to TRBJ2-7, with an unclear D gene assignment. The sample here was CD4+ or CD8+ T cells sorted from blood, taken in a trial of the OX40 agonist ivuxolimab. The sequence derives from an adult with an advanced solid tumor such as melanoma, head and neck, liver or kidney cancer. CDR3 reads: CASSQESPPNSYEQYF. The DNA sequence is given as TGCGCCAGCAGCCAAGAATCGCCGCCCAACTCCTACGAGCAGTACTTC.